Below are 9 T cell receptor beta chains sequenced from a single sample in a study of identical twins. Each CDR3 protein is one row after TCRdb ran MiXCR on the 5' RACE reads. The sample has about 720,000 distinct CDR3 sequences, over 8.5% seen once. The data were also submitted as part of a second study, on yellow fever vaccine responses in identical twins.

Input material: PBMCs. The source of these receptors is a woman aged 18-29 years in good health.

This clonotype was counted only a few times. J is TRBJ2-7 and V is TRBV3-1, with TRBD2 as a possible D gene (7 bases). V lost 1 base, J lost 6 bases, and 13 bases lay in between. Germline CDR1 and CDR2: LGHDT and YNNKEL (reference sequence). The CDR3 length is 14 residues. CDR3 residues: CASSQGGGAVEQYF. The DNA of the CDR3 is TGTGCCAGCAGCCAAGGAGGGGGGGCTGTCGAGCAGTACTTC.

In this sample, this clonotype turned up many times. The J gene is TRBJ2-3, the V gene TRBV5-1, with 10 bases that match TRBD2. The trim removed 3 bases at V and 1 base at J, leaving 8 bases unmatched. Germline loops: CDR1 SGHRS, CDR2 YFSETQ. The CDR3 has 17 residues. The CDR3 reads CASSSQRTSGGTDTQYF. The CDR3 region has the DNA TGCGCCAGCAGCTCCCAACGGACTAGCGGAGGCACAGATACGCAGTATTTT.

This clonotype was found a few times. This chain links TRBV7-9 with TRBJ2-7; 10 bases line up with TRBD2. The length of the CDR3 is 15 residues. Trimming cost V 4 bases and J 4 bases; bases outside gene matches: 7. Germline CDR1 and CDR2: SEHNR and FQNEAQ (reference sequence). Here the CDR3 reads CASSSPVGLAYEQYF. The CDR3, as DNA: TGTGCCAGCAGCTCCCCAGTGGGACTAGCGTACGAGCAGTACTTC.

This clonotype showed up many times. This chain connects TRBV6-1 to TRBJ2-5, with 7 bases that match TRBD2. From germline, CDR1 is MNHNS and CDR2 SASEGT. The V and J ends lost 6 bases and 2 bases, in that order; junction bases with no gene match: 21. The CDR3 extends over 19 amino acids. The CDR3 nucleotides are TGTGCCAGCAGCCCAGGGACTACCAAGTTCTTGGGCCGACAAGAGACCCAGTACTTC. Its translation is CASSPGTTKFLGRQETQYF.

The chain links TRBV23-1 to TRBJ2-7; D assignment may be TRBD1 or TRBD2 (5 bases each). TRBV23-1 carries the ORF label, with uncertain function. The V and J ends lost 3 bases and 0 bases respectively, with 9 bases between them. The CDR3 contains 14 residues. The CDR3 DNA follows: TGCGCCAGCAGTCAGCCGGGACGCTCCTACGAGCAGTACTTC. Residues: CASSQPGRSYEQYF.

The chain has TRBV4-2 and TRBJ1-2, with a weak D call TRBD1 (5 bases). CDR1 and CDR2 (germline): LGHNA, YNFKEQ. The germline V and J ends were trimmed by 0 bases and 1 base, with 15 bases remaining between them. This CDR3 is built from 17 residues. CDR3 residues: CASSQDQAIGGNYGYTF. The DNA of the CDR3 is TGTGCCAGCAGCCAAGATCAGGCAATCGGGGGTAACTATGGCTACACCTTC.

The V gene is TRBV6-1, the J gene TRBJ2-7, with unresolved D. This CDR3 region has 12 residues. The V end was cut by 6 bases, the J end by 2 bases, with 8 bases between. Germline assignment: CDR1 MNHNS and CDR2 SASEGT. This CDR3 is CASRAGPYEQYF. The CDR3 nucleotides are TGTGCCAGCAGGGCTGGGCCCTACGAGCAGTACTTC.

This clonotype has a handful of counts. This chain connects TRBV15 to TRBJ2-5; 8 bases are shared with TRBD2. Per the germline V gene, CDR1 is LNHNV and CDR2 is YYDKDF (reference sequence). With V trimmed by 1 base and J by 4 bases, 5 bases remained unmatched. CDR3 size: 15 residues. CDR3 DNA sequence: TGTGCCACCAGCAGAGGTTCGGGAGGGGCAGAGACCCAGTACTTC. Its protein product is CATSRGSGGAETQYF.

In its sample, this clonotype was seen many times. V gene TRBV14 combines with J gene TRBJ1-1; 9 nucleotides match TRBD1. With 3 bases clipped from V and 5 bases from J, the junction kept 10 bases outside the gene matches. Germline loops: CDR1 SGHDN, CDR2 FVKESK. CDR3 length: 16 amino acids. CDR3 in DNA: TGTGCCAGCAGCCACCTCCTGGGACAGGGTGGGACTGAAGCTTTCTTT. Its translation: CASSHLLGQGGTEAFF.